The clone carrying this T cell receptor beta chain came up once. The sample comes from a study of blood T cell repertoires in COVID-19. The CDR3 covers 14 residues. The J segment lost 3 bases and the V segment lost 2 bases, leaving 3 bases of the junction unmatched. Germline lookup yields CDR1 SGHRS and CDR2 YFSETQ. Data came from immunoSEQ multiplex PCR; TCRdb stores just in-frame clones and leaves some out. The sample has fewer than 200,000 clones, about 80% seen once; the top ten hold about 7.7%. The chain is built from TRBV5-1 and TRBJ2-3, with TRBD2 identical over 7 bases. The sequencing sample was made of peripheral blood. The origin of this receptor is a woman between 40 and 50 years old with COVID-19, enrolled during active disease. CDR3 nucleotides: TGCGCCAGCAGCTTTGCGGGAGCGACAGATACGCAGTATTTT. Translated, it gives CASSFAGATDTQYF.